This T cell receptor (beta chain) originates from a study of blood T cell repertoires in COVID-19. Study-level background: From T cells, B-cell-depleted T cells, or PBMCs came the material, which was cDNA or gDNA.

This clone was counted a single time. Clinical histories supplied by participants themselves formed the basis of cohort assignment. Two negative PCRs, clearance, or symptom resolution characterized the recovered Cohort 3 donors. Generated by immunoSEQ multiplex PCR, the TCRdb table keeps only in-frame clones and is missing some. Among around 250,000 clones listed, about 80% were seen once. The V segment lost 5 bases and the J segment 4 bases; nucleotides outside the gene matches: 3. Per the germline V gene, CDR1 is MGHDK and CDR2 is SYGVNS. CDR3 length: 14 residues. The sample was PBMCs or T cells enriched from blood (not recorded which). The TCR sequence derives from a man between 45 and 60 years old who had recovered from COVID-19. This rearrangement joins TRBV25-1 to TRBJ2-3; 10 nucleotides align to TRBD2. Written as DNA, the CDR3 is TGTGCCAGCAGTCTAGCGGGGGCGGCAGATACGCAGTATTTT. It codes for CASSLAGAADTQYF.